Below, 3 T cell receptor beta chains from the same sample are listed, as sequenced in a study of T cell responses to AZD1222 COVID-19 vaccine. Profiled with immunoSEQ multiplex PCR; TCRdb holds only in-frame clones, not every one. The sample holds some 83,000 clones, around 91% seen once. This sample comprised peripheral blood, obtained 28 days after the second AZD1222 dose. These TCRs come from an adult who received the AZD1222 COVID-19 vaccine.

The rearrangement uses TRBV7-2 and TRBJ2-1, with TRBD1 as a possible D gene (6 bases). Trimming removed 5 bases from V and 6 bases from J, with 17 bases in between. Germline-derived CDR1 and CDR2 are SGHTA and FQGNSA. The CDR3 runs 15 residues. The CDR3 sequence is CASSAGTIRRNEQFF. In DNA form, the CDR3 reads TGTGCCAGCAGCGCCGGGACAATAAGGCGCAATGAGCAGTTCTTC.

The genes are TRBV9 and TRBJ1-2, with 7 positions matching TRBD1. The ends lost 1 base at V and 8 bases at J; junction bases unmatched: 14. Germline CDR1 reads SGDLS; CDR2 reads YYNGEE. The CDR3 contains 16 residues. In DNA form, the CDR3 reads TGTGCCAGCAGCGTATCAGAGGGGGCGGATCTGAGAGGCTACACCTTC. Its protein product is CASSVSEGADLRGYTF. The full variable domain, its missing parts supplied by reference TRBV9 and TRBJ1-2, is DSGVTQTPKHLITATGQRVTLRCSPRSGDLSVYWYQQSLDQGLQFLIQYYNGEERAKGNILERFSAQQFPDLHSELNLSSLELGDSALYFCASSVSEGADLRGYTFGSGTRLTVV.

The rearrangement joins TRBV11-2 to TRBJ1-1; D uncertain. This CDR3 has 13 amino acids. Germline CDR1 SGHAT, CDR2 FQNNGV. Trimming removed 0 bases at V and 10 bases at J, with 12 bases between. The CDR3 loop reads CASSLEKSRGAFF. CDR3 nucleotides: TGTGCCAGCAGCTTAGAAAAGTCCCGAGGAGCTTTCTTT. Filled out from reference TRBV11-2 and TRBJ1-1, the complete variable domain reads EAGVAQSPRYKIIEKRQSVAFWCNPISGHATLYWYQQILGQGPKLLIQFQNNGVVDDSQLPKDRFSAERLKGVDSTLKIQPAKLEDSAVYLCASSLEKSRGAFFGQGTRLTVV.